This T cell receptor (beta chain) came from a study of T-cell reconstitution after alpha-beta-depleted transplantation in children. In the case of this clonotype: What it recognizes is unknown.

Researchers prepared the TCRbeta library using unique molecular identifiers, the study reports. TCRdb re-analysed the PCR reads in MiXCR, keeping a single row per CDR3 protein. The sample lists 70,000 to 95,000 distinct CDR3 sequences; roughly 16% were seen once. Study-wide results and caveats: Several hundred graft clones that had expanded were reportedly the source of alpha-beta T cells about two months after transplant. From surviving recipient T cells and thymic progenitors came the high day-60 TCRbeta diversity observed in some patients.

The V gene lost 5 bases and the J gene lost 3 bases, with 19 bases spanning the gap. This CDR3 has 16 amino acids. CDR1 SGHVS and CDR2 FNYEAQ come from the germline V gene. The source of this sequence is a male patient under 10 years old who had a stem cell transplant for acute lymphoblastic leukemia, so the T cells may come from the graft donor. This specimen was PBMCs, mostly from graft donor cells, taken 180 days after TCRalphabeta/CD19-depleted stem cell transplant. V gene TRBV7-6 combines with J gene TRBJ1-1; no clear D gene. This chain's CDR3 is CASSPIPGPWDTEAFF. The CDR3 bases are TGTGCCAGCAGCCCCATACCGGGCCCCTGGGACACTGAAGCTTTCTTT.